This T cell receptor beta chain came from a study of blood T cell repertoires in COVID-19. Study-wide background: Researchers got acute and convalescent COVID-19 samples from the United States, Italy and Spain.

During the 2 weeks before they entered the study, exposed participants had met someone with a PCR-confirmed or clinician-diagnosed COVID-19 case. The V and J ends lost 1 base and 3 bases respectively, with 8 bases between them. This CDR3 is built from 14 residues. CDR1 is SGHTS, CDR2 YDEGEE, per germline. TCRdb keeps only in-frame clones here, not all; method: immunoSEQ multiplex PCR. The data hold approximately 250,000 clones, with about 90% observed a single time. This chain links TRBV5-8 with TRBJ1-5; D is undetermined. This TCR was sampled from a woman between 40 and 55 years old who had been exposed to COVID-19. The sequenced sample consisted of PBMCs or T cells enriched from blood (not recorded which). CDR3 DNA sequence: TGTGCCAGCAGCTTGTGGTCAGACAATCAGCCCCAGCATTTT. It translates to CASSLWSDNQPQHF.